A selection of T cell receptor beta chains follows, all from one sample in a study of cytomegalovirus exposure and HLA in healthy donors. Repertoires were generated with immunoSEQ multiplex PCR, while TCRdb's copy carries only in-frame clones and drops some. The table records 210,000 or so clones, roughly 88% of them present only once. The sequenced sample was PBMCs. These receptors were obtained from a boy aged 2 to 10 in good health and CMV-seronegative. The CDR3 runs from the conserved cysteine through the conserved F or W. A D gene is named only where the DNA matches it firmly. Size is omitted from some rows. Given values are once, few, many or a class for expanded clones.

d_call j_call clone_size v_call cdr3_nt cdr3_aa
TRBD1 TRBJ1-2 NA TRBV10-3 TGTGCCATCAGTGGGAGGACAGGGGGGGCCTATGGCTACACCTTC CAISGRTGGAYGYTF
NA TRBJ2-2 NA TRBV10-1 TGCGCCAGCAGTGAGTCGTGGAAACAGGGTCACACCGGGGAGCTGTTTTTT CASSESWKQGHTGELFF
TRBD1 TRBJ2-3 NA TRBV29-1 TGCAGCGCGGGGGCACAGGGGGACATCGGTACGCAGTATTTT CSAGAQGDIGTQYF
NA TRBJ2-5 NA TRBV5-4 TGTGCCAGCAGCTCGGGCGGGGGCCGGGAGACCCAGTACTTC CASSSGGGRETQYF
TRBD1 TRBJ1-2 NA TRBV6-5 TGTGCCAGCAGTACCCGGCGACAGGGTGACTATGGCTACACCTTC CASSTRRQGDYGYTF
TRBD1 TRBJ2-5 NA TRBV10-3 TGTGCCACTGCAGCGGGACAGGGGAACCTCCAAGAGACCCAGTACTTC CATAAGQGNLQETQYF
TRBD2 TRBJ2-1 NA TRBV2 TGTGCCAGTTCCGTAGCGGGGGACTACAATGAGCAGTTCTTC CASSVAGDYNEQFF
TRBD2 TRBJ2-1 NA TRBV27 TGTGCCAGCAGTTTATCGCCTAGCGGGAGCTATGAGCAGTTCTTC CASSLSPSGSYEQFF
TRBD2 TRBJ2-7 NA TRBV27 TGTGCCAGCAGTCTAGGGACTAGCGGAGCCTACTCCTACGAGCAGTACTTC CASSLGTSGAYSYEQYF
NA TRBJ2-5 NA TRBV7-8 TGTGCCAGCAGCTTAGCGGAAGTCGGGGCGGGGGAGACCCAGTACTTC CASSLAEVGAGETQYF
TRBD2 TRBJ2-7 NA TRBV4-2 TGTGCCAGCAGCCAAGATTTAGGGGAGGGCTACGAGCAGTACTTC CASSQDLGEGYEQYF
NA TRBJ2-2 NA TRBV27 TGTGCCAGCAGTTTGGTAAACGGGAACACCGGGGAGCTGTTTTTT CASSLVNGNTGELFF
NA TRBJ1-4 NA TRBV7-9 TGTGCCAGCTGTGGGAGTGTGGATGAAAAACTGTTTTTT CASCGSVDEKLFF
NA TRBJ1-1 few TRBV5-1 TGCGCCAGCAGTCAGGGGACGAACACTGAAGCTTTCTTT CASSQGTNTEAFF
TRBD1 TRBJ1-1 NA TRBV6-5 TGTGCCAGCATCGTGCTACAGGGGAGCAACACTGAAGCTTTCTTT CASIVLQGSNTEAFF
NA TRBJ1-2 NA TRBV30 TGTGCCTGGAGCGCTCCCCTCCGGGGCTACACCTTC CAWSAPLRGYTF
NA TRBJ1-1 NA TRBV18 TGTGCCAGCTCAACGCAGACCTCAGGCACTGAAGCTTTCTTT CASSTQTSGTEAFF
NA TRBJ1-4 NA TRBV7-8 TGTGCCAGCAGCTTATGGGCCCCTGCAACTAATGAAAAACTGTTTTTT CASSLWAPATNEKLFF
NA TRBJ2-2 once TRBV20-1 TGCAGTGCTGCCGAGTGGGGGGAGCTGTTTTTT CSAAEWGELFF
TRBD1 TRBJ1-6 NA TRBV5-1 TGCGCCAGTAACCAGGGGGAAGGGAGGTCACCCCTCCACTTT CASNQGEGRSPLHF
TRBD1 TRBJ1-5 NA TRBV27 TGTGCCAGCAGCTCCGGGACAGGGGTTTATCAGCCCCAGCATTTT CASSSGTGVYQPQHF
NA TRBJ2-1 NA TRBV5-6 TGTGCCAGCAGCTTGGTCACAGGCCCCTCCTACAATGAGCAGTTCTTC CASSLVTGPSYNEQFF
TRBD1 TRBJ1-2 NA TRBV2 TGTGCCAGCAGGGGACTGAATTCGACAGGGGTTGGCTATGGCTACACCTTC CASRGLNSTGVGYGYTF
TRBD1 TRBJ2-7 NA TRBV23-1 TGCGCCAACCCGGGACAGAAAACCTACGAGCAGTACTTC CANPGQKTYEQYF
TRBD1 TRBJ1-3 NA TRBV5-6 TGTGCCAGCGAACTAACTCGGACAGGGAGTTTTAGGACCATATATTTT CASELTRTGSFRTIYF
NA TRBJ2-4 NA TRBV27 TGTGCCAGCAGTGAATTACAGGGAGACATTCAGTACTTC CASSELQGDIQYF
NA TRBJ1-5 NA TRBV6-1 TGTGCCAGCAGACAGGGTAGCAATCAGCCCCAGCATTTT CASRQGSNQPQHF
NA TRBJ1-3 NA TRBV7-2 TGTGCCAGCAGCTTAAGGAGAGTCTCTGGAAACACCATATATTTT CASSLRRVSGNTIYF
TRBD1 TRBJ1-1 NA TRBV9 TGTGCCAGCAGCACTACAGGGGGAGGGACTGAAGCTTTCTTT CASSTTGGGTEAFF
NA TRBJ2-3 NA TRBV29-1 TGCAGCGCCGAAACAGGGTCTGGGACAGATACGCAGTATTTT CSAETGSGTDTQYF
NA TRBJ1-1 NA TRBV6-5 TGTGCCAGCGGGCAGGGGGAAGCTTTCTTT CASGQGEAFF
NA TRBJ1-2 NA TRBV21-1 TGTGCCAGCAGCAAAGCGCTGTTAGATGGCTACACCTTC CASSKALLDGYTF
TRBD2 TRBJ2-7 NA TRBV6-5 TGTGCCACGAGGACTAGCGGGGGATACGAGCAGTACTTC CATRTSGGYEQYF
TRBD2 TRBJ2-7 once TRBV13 TGTGCCAGCAGCTCTACTAGCGGGAGTTCCTACGAGCAGTACTTC CASSSTSGSSYEQYF
NA TRBJ1-1 few TRBV6-5 TGTGCCAGCAGTTACTCGAGGAGAATGAACACTGAAGCTTTCTTT CASSYSRRMNTEAFF
NA TRBJ1-2 NA TRBV6-1 TGTGCCAGCAGCCCGCCCGGGGGTAACTATGGCTACACCTTC CASSPPGGNYGYTF
NA TRBJ1-1 NA TRBV29-1 TGCAGCGTTGAAAGTTCCCCGGGCACTGAAGCTTTCTTT CSVESSPGTEAFF
TRBD2 TRBJ2-7 once TRBV2 TGTGCCAGCAGGCTGACCGGGACTAGCGGGAGTGTTACCTACGAGCAGTACTTC CASRLTGTSGSVTYEQYF
TRBD1 TRBJ1-6 NA TRBV6-5 TGTGCCAGCAGTCGACAGGGGCTCCCGGGGACCCTCCACTTT CASSRQGLPGTLHF
NA TRBJ2-7 NA TRBV6-5 TGTGCCAGCAGCTGGGCAGGGGGGACGGGGGAGCAGTACTTC CASSWAGGTGEQYF
NA TRBJ1-1 NA TRBV5-1 TGCGCCAGCAGCTTGGCCGAGGGCACTGAAGCTTTCTTT CASSLAEGTEAFF
NA TRBJ2-3 NA TRBV2 TGTGCCAGCAGTGGAAGAGGAGGGAACGCAGATACGCAGTATTTT CASSGRGGNADTQYF
NA TRBJ1-1 NA TRBV19 TGTGCCAGTAGTATAGGCGGGGCCCTAAAGGGCACTGAAGCTTTCTTT CASSIGGALKGTEAFF
NA TRBJ1-5 NA TRBV6-5 TGTGCCAGCAGTTACTCGCGGGGGCCCCAGCCCCAGCATTTT CASSYSRGPQPQHF
TRBD2 TRBJ2-5 few TRBV6-6 TGTGCCAGCAGTTACGAAGGTGGGGTAGCGGGAGTGACCCAGTACTTC CASSYEGGVAGVTQYF
NA TRBJ1-4 NA TRBV9 TGTGCCAGCAGCCCCCGCGCGCTCAATGAAAAACTGTTTTTT CASSPRALNEKLFF
TRBD1 TRBJ1-1 NA TRBV6-5 TGTGCCAGCAGTCGTCCCGGGACAGGGTCCACTGAAGCTTTCTTT CASSRPGTGSTEAFF
TRBD2 TRBJ2-1 NA TRBV7-9 TGTGCCAGCAGCTTAGGACGAAATAGCGGGAGGCCTAATGAGCAGTTCTTC CASSLGRNSGRPNEQFF
TRBD2 TRBJ2-5 NA TRBV5-1 TGCGCCAGCAGTAGCGGGAGTAGGGAGACCCAGTACTTC CASSSGSRETQYF
TRBD1 TRBJ2-2 NA TRBV27 TGTGCCAGCAGTTTAACAGGGGGCTCGGGCACCGGGGAGCTGTTTTTT CASSLTGGSGTGELFF
TRBD1 TRBJ2-2 once TRBV2 TGTGCCAGCAGTCTGGACAGGGCGGGCACCGGGGAGCTGTTTTTT CASSLDRAGTGELFF